These 16 T cell receptor beta chains were all obtained from the same sample, sequenced in a study of blood T cell repertoires in COVID-19. Clones were read by immunoSEQ multiplex PCR, and TCRdb kept only the in-frame ones, dropping some. Among about 200,000 clones listed, just over 85% were seen once. Sample: peripheral blood. Every receptor here comes from a middle-aged man with acute or convalescent COVID-19.

J is TRBJ1-2 and V is TRBV6-1; D is ambiguous. V was cut by 3 bases and J by 2 bases, with 7 bases left in between. The CDR3 spans 13 residues. Germline V lookup: CDR1 MNHNS, CDR2 SASEGT. CDR3 in DNA: TGTGCCAGCAGTGAGGCAGTCAACTATGGCTACACCTTC. Protein: CASSEAVNYGYTF.

The chain recombines TRBV5-1 with TRBJ2-5, with D tentatively TRBD2 (6 bases). Germline CDR1 reads SGHRS; CDR2 reads YFSETQ. V was cut by 0 bases and J by 0 bases, with 12 bases left in between. The CDR3 totals 16 residues. The CDR3 DNA sequence: TGCGCCAGCAGCTTGGGGCTGGGGGGTGACCAAGAGACCCAGTACTTC. This translates into CASSLGLGGDQETQYF.

The rearrangement joins TRBV15 to TRBJ1-5, with 11 bases that match TRBD1. This CDR3 has 15 amino acids. The germline CDR1 and CDR2 sequences are LNHNV and YYDKDF (reference sequence). Trimming took 3 bases from V and 5 from J; bases not matched to a gene: 3. CDR3 loop: CATSSGQGAYQPQHF. In nucleotides, the CDR3 is TGTGCCACCAGCAGTGGACAGGGGGCTTATCAGCCCCAGCATTTT.

The chain links TRBV6-5 to TRBJ2-3; a weak D match, TRBD1 (5 bases). The V end lost 7 bases, the J end lost 3 bases, and 14 bases lay between the germline ends. The CDR3 totals 14 residues. The germline CDR1 and CDR2 sequences are MNHEY and SVGAGI. The CDR3 nucleotides are TGTGCCAGCAACAAAGGGGCGAAGACAGATACGCAGTATTTT. It specifies CASNKGAKTDTQYF.

The rearrangement uses TRBV5-1 and TRBJ1-5; 12 nucleotides match TRBD1. CDR3 length equals 16 residues. The germline gives CDR1 SGHRS, CDR2 YFSETQ. V gave up 0 bases and J gave up 6 bases; unmatched junction bases: 4. The CDR3 DNA is TGCGCCAGCAGCTTGGGGGGACAGGGGGCGGTTCAGCCCCAGCATTTT. Translating it yields CASSLGGQGAVQPQHF.

The chain uses TRBV5-4 and TRBJ1-4; D not resolved. V lost 0 bases and J lost 6, with 6 bases in between. Germline V gene lookup returns CDR1 SGHNT and CDR2 YYREEE (reference sequence). This CDR3 has 13 residues. CDR3 protein: CASSLAGYEKLFF. The CDR3 DNA is TGTGCCAGCAGCTTGGCAGGTTATGAAAAACTGTTTTTT.

The V call is TRBV6-5, the J call TRBJ1-1, with 7 nucleotides matching TRBD1. Germline loops: CDR1 MNHEY, CDR2 SVGAGI. Unmatched junction bases numbered 13, after V lost 10 bases and J lost 5 bases. This CDR3 comprises 14 residues. CDR3 region: CATTTGMWSTEAFF. In DNA form, the CDR3 reads TGTGCCACTACGACAGGGATGTGGAGTACTGAAGCTTTCTTT.

This sequence joins TRBV7-9 and TRBJ1-1; D may be TRBD1 (6 bases). The germline V gene has CDR1 SEHNR and CDR2 FQNEAQ (reference sequence). The CDR3 has 14 amino acids. V lost 4 bases and J lost 4, with 13 bases in between. The CDR3 DNA reads TGTGCCAGCAGCTCACAGGTACAGGGCACTGAAGCTTTCTTT. It specifies CASSSQVQGTEAFF.

The chain recombines TRBV7-9 with TRBJ2-1; maybe TRBD2 (6 bases). Trimming removed 1 base at V and 5 bases at J, with 9 bases between. The CDR3 length is 14 residues. CDR1 SEHNR and CDR2 FQNEAQ come from the germline V gene (reference sequence). CDR3 amino acids: CASSLGGVDNEQFF. The DNA for the CDR3 is TGTGCCAGCAGCTTAGGGGGGGTTGACAATGAGCAGTTCTTC.

The chain joins TRBV5-1 to TRBJ1-4; unclear D gene. This CDR3 is 15 amino acids long. V was clipped by 4 bases and J by 1 base, with 11 bases between them. The germline gives CDR1 SGHRS, CDR2 YFSETQ. The CDR3 DNA sequence: TGCGCCAGCAGCCTAAAAGGAGAAACTAATGAAAAACTGTTTTTT. This translates into CASSLKGETNEKLFF.

The rearrangement links TRBV30 to TRBJ2-1, with TRBD2 matching over 12 bases. Germline V gives CDR1 GTSNPN, CDR2 SVGIG (reference sequence). CDR3 length: 15 amino acids. The junction had 9 bases not matched to a gene; V was cut back by 7 bases and J by 5 bases. CDR3 sequence (DNA): TGTGCCTATTCTTCCGGGACTAGCGGGCACAATGAGCAGTTCTTC. Amino acids: CAYSSGTSGHNEQFF.

A remark on this clone: This same CDR3 is encoded by further DNA sequences in the sample. The gene calls are TRBV7-9 and TRBJ1-5; D is possibly TRBD1 (6 bases). Germline values: CDR1 SEHNR, CDR2 FQNEAQ (reference sequence). Trimming removed 5 bases at V and 4 bases at J, with 9 bases between. This CDR3 contains 13 residues. The CDR3 coding sequence is TGTGCCAGCAGCCCACAGGGAAATCAGCCCCAGCATTTT. This encodes CASSPQGNQPQHF.

V is TRBV10-2 and J is TRBJ2-3, with D tentatively TRBD2 (6 bases). V was trimmed by 6 bases and J by 0 bases, leaving 16 bases between them. CDR3 length equals 16 residues. Looked up from germline, CDR1 is WSHSY and CDR2 is SAAADI. The CDR3 protein is CASSERRGRSTDTQYF. CDR3 DNA sequence: TGCGCCAGCAGCGAGAGGCGGGGAAGGAGCACAGATACGCAGTATTTT.

The CDR3 loop reads CASSQDWGGTNEKLFF. The CDR3 DNA is TGTGCCAGCAGCCAAGATTGGGGGGGAACTAATGAAAAACTGTTTTTT. The chain carries TRBV4-2 and TRBJ1-4, with D possibly matching TRBD1 (5 bases). CDR1 is LGHNA, CDR2 YNFKEQ, per germline. V shed 0 bases and J shed 1 base, with 9 bases lying between them. The CDR3 is made up of 16 amino acids.

V is TRBV30 and J is TRBJ1-1; D perhaps matches TRBD1 (6 bases). CDR1 is GTSNPN and CDR2 is SVGIG in the germline V gene (reference sequence). Trimming removed 3 bases at V and 10 bases at J, with 24 bases between. The length of the CDR3 is 15 residues. This CDR3 reads CAWRLTGTPSGGAFF. Written as DNA, the CDR3 is TGTGCCTGGAGACTAACCGGGACACCCTCGGGCGGAGCTTTCTTT.

This clone showed up just once. The genes are TRBV5-4 and TRBJ1-3, with 10 bases that match TRBD1. Germline V lookup: CDR1 SGHNT, CDR2 YYREEE (reference sequence). This CDR3 spans 16 amino acids. Trimming cost V 2 bases and J 1 base; bases outside gene matches: 3. CDR3 DNA: TGTGCCAGCAGCTTACCGGGACAGGGGTCTGGAAACACCATATATTTT. Protein sequence: CASSLPGQGSGNTIYF.